Shown below are 17 T cell receptor beta chains from a single sample sequenced in a study of shared clonotypes between healthy human individuals. CD45RO-negative, CCR7-selected cells formed the naive CD8 fraction, which excluded terminally differentiated effector memory CD45RA+ cells. The repertoire was sequenced with immunoSEQ multiplex PCR; TCRdb's copy has only in-frame clones and lacks some. The data show around 2,100,000 clones, with roughly 95% seen just once and approximately 1.2% held by the top ten. Sequencing input: naive CD8+ T cells sorted from blood. The receptor source for this set is a man aged 18 to 29 in good health.

The genes are TRBV15 and TRBJ1-5; the D gene is possibly TRBD1 (5 bases). The CDR3 runs to 15 residues. Between the trimmed V and J ends, which lost 0 bases and 6 bases, there was a span of 12 bases. Germline CDR1 LNHNV, CDR2 YYDKDF (reference sequence). CDR3 amino acids: CATSRDKGFGQPQHF. In nucleotides, the CDR3 is TGTGCCACCAGCAGAGATAAGGGGTTCGGTCAGCCCCAGCATTTT.

This rearrangement joins TRBV2 to TRBJ2-1; D is possibly TRBD1 (6 bases). V lost 2 bases and J 3 bases, leaving 11 bases between the germline ends. Germline CDR1 SNHLY, CDR2 FYNNEI. This CDR3 has 15 residues. CDR3 amino acids: CASSELGANYNEQFF. The CDR3 DNA sequence: TGTGCCAGCAGTGAATTGGGGGCCAACTACAATGAGCAGTTCTTC. The full variable domain, its missing parts supplied by reference TRBV2 and TRBJ2-1, is EPEVTQTPSHQVTQMGQEVILRCVPISNHLYFYWYRQILGQKVEFLVSFYNNEISEKSEIFDDQFSVERPDGSNFTLKIRSTKLEDSAMYFCASSELGANYNEQFFGPGTRLTVL.

The gene calls are TRBV7-6 and TRBJ1-1, with a tentative D call TRBD1 (5 bases). Trimming cost V 2 bases and J 10 bases, with 11 bases left between them. This CDR3 comprises 12 residues. CDR1 SGHVS and CDR2 FNYEAQ come from the germline V gene. As DNA, the CDR3 is TGTGCCAGCAGCTTACAGGGAGATGGAGCTTTCTTT. Its translation: CASSLQGDGAFF.

The chain has TRBV9 and TRBJ2-3; 11 bases agree with TRBD2. The germline gives CDR1 SGDLS, CDR2 YYNGEE. Losses at the gene ends were 0 bases for V and 4 bases for J; bases not matched to a gene: 7. The CDR3 loop spans 17 amino acids. This CDR3 is CASSVDQLAGASDTQYF. The CDR3 nucleotides are TGTGCCAGCAGCGTAGATCAACTAGCGGGGGCATCAGATACGCAGTATTTT.

This chain connects TRBV18 to TRBJ2-1; the match to TRBD2 covers 9 bases. Germline CDR1 reads KGHSH; CDR2 reads LQKENI. The CDR3 loop spans 15 amino acids. Germline trimming cut 6 bases from V and 8 bases from J; bases unmatched to any gene: 11. CDR3 protein: CASSLTSGPADEQFF. The CDR3 bases are TGTGCCAGCTCGCTGACTAGCGGCCCAGCCGATGAGCAGTTCTTC.

The J gene is TRBJ1-2, the V gene TRBV5-1; 8 nucleotides line up with TRBD1. Germline CDR1 and CDR2: SGHRS and YFSETQ. This CDR3 is built from 15 residues. The V and J ends lost 2 bases and 3 bases, in that order; junction bases with no gene match: 6. CDR3 coding DNA: TGCGCCAGCAGCTTAACCGGGACAGGACACTATGGCTACACCTTC. Amino acid sequence: CASSLTGTGHYGYTF.

The V call is TRBV5-6, the J call TRBJ2-7, with TRBD2 identical over 10 bases. V dropped 2 bases and J dropped 5; count of bases not matched to a gene: 4. The CDR3 totals 14 residues. Germline loops: CDR1 SGHDT, CDR2 YYEEEE. DNA of the CDR3: TGTGCCAGCAGCTTAGGACTAGCGGCTGACGAGCAGTACTTC. Protein product: CASSLGLAADEQYF.

The V call is TRBV6-6, the J call TRBJ1-2; 7 nucleotides match TRBD1. Losses at the gene ends were 4 bases for V and 2 bases for J; bases not matched to a gene: 7. This CDR3 spans 15 amino acids. Per germline, CDR1 MNHNY and CDR2 SVGAGI (reference sequence). CDR3 DNA: TGTGCCAGCAGTTCCTCGGGACAGTCAAACTATGGCTACACCTTC. This gives the protein CASSSSGQSNYGYTF.

Concerning this clone itself: The sample contains more than one DNA sequence encoding this CDR3. The rearrangement joins TRBV6-5 to TRBJ1-2, with 7 bases identical to TRBD1. This CDR3 is built from 14 residues. The germline CDR1 and CDR2 sequences are MNHEY and SVGAGI. Trimming cost V 0 bases and J 4 bases; bases outside gene matches: 2. The CDR3 nucleotides are TGTGCCAGCAGTTACTCGGCAGGGGGCTATGGCTACACCTTC. Protein: CASSYSAGGYGYTF.

The chain is built from TRBV6-5 and TRBJ2-7; no clear D gene. Trimming stripped 2 bases from V and 6 bases from J, with 14 bases between. This CDR3 contains 14 residues. CDR1 MNHEY and CDR2 SVGAGI come from the germline V gene. Here the CDR3 DNA reads TGTGCCAGCAGTTACGGTAATAGGGTGTCCGAGCAGTACTTC. Encoded protein: CASSYGNRVSEQYF.

The chain combines TRBV7-9 with TRBJ1-2; D possibly corresponds to TRBD1 (5 bases). There are 13 residues in the CDR3. Trimming left V 3 bases short and J 8 bases short, with 13 bases between. The V gene's germline CDR1 is SEHNR and CDR2 FQNEAQ (reference sequence). The CDR3 nucleotides read TGTGCCAGCAGCTTGGGGCCACAAGAGGGCTACACCTTC. Protein sequence: CASSLGPQEGYTF.

Comments on this clone: Other DNA sequences in this sample translate to the same CDR3. The rearrangement uses TRBV10-3 and TRBJ2-7; 7 bases are a match to TRBD1. The J segment lost 0 bases and the V segment lost 8 bases, leaving 4 bases of the junction unmatched. This CDR3 has 13 residues. Germline V gene lookup returns CDR1 ENHRY and CDR2 SYGVKD. CDR3 in DNA: TGTGCCATCTCCAGGGACAGCTCCTACGAGCAGTACTTC. Its protein is CAISRDSSYEQYF.

V usage is TRBV11-1 and J usage is TRBJ1-6, with TRBD1 as a possible D gene (6 bases). The ends were cut back, 7 bases at V and 6 bases at J, with 10 bases in the middle. CDR3 size: 13 residues. Germline CDR1 reads SGHAT; CDR2 reads FQDESV (reference sequence). The CDR3 reads CASTGQSNSPLHF. CDR3 nucleotide sequence: TGTGCCAGCACAGGACAGAGTAATTCACCCCTCCACTTT.

This chain joins TRBV18 and TRBJ2-7, with D unresolved. V was clipped by 3 bases and J by 1 base, with 7 bases between them. The CDR3 consists of 13 residues. In germline, CDR1 is KGHSH, CDR2 LQKENI. The CDR3 coding sequence is TGTGCCAGCTCACCGGTTCAATCCTACGAGCAGTACTTC. Its translation is CASSPVQSYEQYF.

The chain is built from TRBV4-1 and TRBJ2-7; the D gene is possibly TRBD2 (7 bases). CDR3 length equals 18 residues. The germline CDR1 and CDR2 sequences are MGHRA and YSYEKL. V dropped 2 bases and J dropped 7 bases, with 27 bases sitting between them. The CDR3 DNA is TGCGCCAGCAGCCAATCCCCTCCCGCGGTAGGGGGGGCGCGGGAGCAGTACTTC. Translation: CASSQSPPAVGGAREQYF.

A remark on this clone: The sample carries other DNA sequences with the same CDR3. This rearrangement joins TRBV7-3 to TRBJ2-7; D uncertain. V was trimmed by 3 bases and J by 3 bases, leaving 9 bases between them. CDR1 SGHTA and CDR2 FQGTGA come from the germline V gene. The CDR3 sequence is 13 residues long. CDR3 bases: TGTGCCAGCAGCTTTGGGCCAAACTACGAGCAGTACTTC. The encoded protein is CASSFGPNYEQYF.

The chain is built from TRBV7-8 and TRBJ2-7, with 9 bases that match TRBD2. Trimming removed 3 bases from V and 3 bases from J; junction bases left unmatched: 9. CDR1 SGHVS and CDR2 FQNEAQ come from the germline V gene. This CDR3 is built from 16 residues. For the CDR3, the DNA is TGTGCCAGCAGCTTCGGGCTAGCGGGGACCTACTACGAGCAGTACTTC. Translation gives CASSFGLAGTYYEQYF.